This is a list of T cell receptor beta chains from one sample in a study of regulatory T cells in long-lasting Graves disease. A single record per CDR3 protein comes from TCRdb applying MiXCR to the multiplex PCR reads. Altogether roughly 450,000 distinct CDR3 sequences are present, about 20% being singletons, with the ten largest covering approximately 7.8%. The input for sequencing was peripheral blood mononuclear cells (PBMCs), taken when the disease was refractory, from a patient treated with antithyroid drugs. The receptors shown here come from a female donor with Graves disease. CDR3s include the opening cysteine and the closing phenylalanine or tryptophan. A D gene is named only where the DNA matches it firmly. Only some rows state a clone size, as once, few, many or a class for expanded clones.

V gene,clone size,J gene,D gene,CDR3 DNA,CDR3 protein
TRBV6-2/TRBV6-3,-,TRBJ1-6,-,TGTGCCAGCAGGTGGACCAACTTGAACTTCTATAATTCACCCCTCCACTTT,CASRWTNLNFYNSPLHF
TRBV2,many,TRBJ1-6,-,TGTGCCAGCAGTGAAGTAGGCAGCTATAATTCACCCCTCCACTTT,CASSEVGSYNSPLHF
TRBV29-1,-,TRBJ1-5,-,TGCAGCCCCGGCGGGCAGGGGTCTCCGAGCAATCAGCCCCAGCATTTT,CSPGGQGSPSNQPQHF
TRBV11-2,few,TRBJ2-7,-,TGTGCCAGCAGCAACCAGGGTGACAGCTTGTACGAGCAGTACTTC,CASSNQGDSLYEQYF
TRBV6-9,-,TRBJ2-7,-,TGTGCCAGCAGTTACTCCTCGGACACCGAGCAGTACTTC,CASSYSSDTEQYF
TRBV5-4,few,TRBJ2-7,-,TGTGCCAGCAGCTTCGACTACTCGGACGAGCAGTACTTC,CASSFDYSDEQYF
TRBV29-1,many,TRBJ1-2,-,TGCAGCGTTGAAGACTTTAAGGGAAATGGCTACACCTTC,CSVEDFKGNGYTF
TRBV7-2,many,TRBJ1-5,-,TGTGCCAGCAGCTTAGCGAGGGTCCCGGGTTTGCCCCAGCATTTT,CASSLARVPGLPQHF
TRBV28,-,TRBJ1-2,-,TGTGCCAGCAGCCGCCCTGGGGGAGTTGGCTACACCTTC,CASSRPGGVGYTF
TRBV29-1,-,TRBJ2-4,TRBD1,TGCAGCGTGCGGACAGGGACCTCCAAAAACATTCAGTACTTC,CSVRTGTSKNIQYF
TRBV11-3,-,TRBJ2-6,-,TGTGCCAGCAGCGTTGACACCCGCTCTGGGGCCAACGTCCTGACTTTC,CASSVDTRSGANVLTF
TRBV14,-,TRBJ2-7,TRBD1,TGTGCCAGCAGCGCCCGGACAGGCCTTTCCTACGAGCAGTACTTC,CASSARTGLSYEQYF
TRBV30,-,TRBJ1-3,-,TGTGCCTGGAGTAAGGCCTCTGGAAACACCATATATTTT,CAWSKASGNTIYF